This entry features one T cell receptor beta chain sequence. This clone was counted a single time. No cognate antigen has been identified for it. Nothing much larger sits one base from this clone, and base qualities are not available. The entry originates in a study of immune cell composition in non-small cell lung cancer (dated by TCRdb to 2017 to 2019). Context from the whole study: Histologic subtype was assigned using H&E plus p63, CK5, Napsin A and TTF-1 immunohistochemistry, mainly lung adenocarcinoma or squamous cell carcinoma. Several tumour specimens with TCR-beta data were rare histological subtypes and were excluded from the subtype comparisons. Supplementary cohort #1, approximately 10 lung adenocarcinoma cases, had paired tumour/lung TCR-beta sequencing and TIL populations generated to assess tumour reactivity. TCR-beta sequencing from Adaptive Biotechnologies was done on 32 to 35 paired sets of NSCLC tumour and non-adjacent lung specimens and on 20 to 30 tumour-only specimens.

Paper-wide results and their limitations: Smoking pack-years did not significantly correlate with tumour TCR-beta clonality. Lung squamous cell carcinoma tumours had significantly higher Top 10 clone scores and productive clonality than lung adenocarcinoma tumours. Across 10 adenocarcinoma cases, the maximal tumour-associated clone frequency showed a strong correlation with TIL tumour reactivity, but overall clonality showed no such correlation. Nearly half of NSCLC cases had tumour-associated clones >0.5%, with around four fifths of squamous carcinomas showing such clones compared with approximately 34% of adenocarcinomas. The reactivity cohort contained only 10 cases, and the tumour-reactive clones were not shown to have sequences in common with the dominant in vivo tumour-associated clones.

A two-step multiplex PCR amplified TCR-beta CDR3 regions from genomic DNA, and the second step of the PCR added Illumina-compatible adaptors. As a commercial immunoSEQ service, TCR-beta immunosequencing was carried out on an Illumina platform. The published analysis was carried out like this. Repertoires were summarised by productive clonality and by Top 10 Clones, defined as the percentage of T-cell templates derived from the ten most frequent sequences. Productive clonality ranged from 0 to 1, with 1 indicating a monoclonal population. Sequences comprising at least 0.1% of tumour T-cell templates but absent from matched non-adjacent lung were defined as tumour-associated clones and were identified via log10 scatter plots. Student's t-tests were used for two-group comparisons, ANOVA for comparisons across stages, and linear regression for relationships, with analyses done in GraphPad Prism7 and R. In TCRdb, the immuneACCESS table is reduced to in-frame sequences with V and J assigned. These tables do not hold every clone; where another copy was compared, an unresolved V gene accounts for under half, and the others remain unexplained. That table furnishes V, J and clone size, whereas the DNA furnished D and trimming. Present in this sample are about 1,500 clones, around 80% of which were seen just once. The ten largest make up 8% to 10% of the sample.

Genomic DNA was isolated with the QIAamp DNA kit from frozen aliquots of single-cell suspensions that had not been sorted. Surgically resected non-small cell lung cancer tissue was used for the tumour samples. Tissues were received within 2 hours of resection and were immediately processed into single-cell suspensions. Tissue was mechanically dissociated and enzymatically digested with DNase I, collagenase I and hyaluronidase for approximately 31 minutes at 37 °C, then filtered and RBC-lysed. Including cysteine and phenylalanine, the CDR3 has 15 amino acids. CDR3 DNA only is kept here, 45 bases in frame from base 1. From V the trimming removes 3 bases and from J it removes 7 bases, while the gene matches leave 11 bases of the junction unaccounted for. The germline V gene provides CDR1 ENHRY and CDR2 SYGVKD.

The chain is encoded by TRBV10-3 joined to TRBJ2-7; 8 bases in between match TRBD2. The sample taken for sequencing was lung tumor tissue. The source of this sequence is a human donor with non-small cell lung cancer. The nucleotides are TGTGCCATCAGTGAAATTAGCGGGGTCCTCGGGGAGCAGTACTTC. It encodes CAISEISGVLGEQYF.